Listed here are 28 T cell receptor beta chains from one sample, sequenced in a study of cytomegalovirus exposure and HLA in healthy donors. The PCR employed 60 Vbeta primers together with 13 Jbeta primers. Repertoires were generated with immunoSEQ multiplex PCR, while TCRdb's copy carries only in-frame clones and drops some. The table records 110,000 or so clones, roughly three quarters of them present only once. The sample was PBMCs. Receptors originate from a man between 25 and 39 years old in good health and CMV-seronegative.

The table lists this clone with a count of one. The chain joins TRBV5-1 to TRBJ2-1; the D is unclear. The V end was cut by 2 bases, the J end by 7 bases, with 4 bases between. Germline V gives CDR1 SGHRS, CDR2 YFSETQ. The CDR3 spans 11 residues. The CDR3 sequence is CASSLINEQFF. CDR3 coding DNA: TGCGCCAGCAGCTTAATAAATGAGCAGTTCTTC.

The CDR3 DNA reads as TGTGCCAGCAGTCCCGTTATCCGGGTTAGCTCCTACGAGCAGTACTTC. Protein: CASSPVIRVSSYEQYF. This rearrangement joins TRBV27 to TRBJ2-7; D gene uncertain. Trimming took off 5 bases at V and 0 bases at J, with 17 bases between the two ends. The germline V gene encodes CDR1 MNHEY and CDR2 SMNVEV (reference sequence). The CDR3 totals 16 residues.

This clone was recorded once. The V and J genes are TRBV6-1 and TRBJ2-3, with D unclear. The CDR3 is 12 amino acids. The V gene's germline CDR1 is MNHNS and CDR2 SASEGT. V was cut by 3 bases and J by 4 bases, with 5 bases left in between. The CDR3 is CASSDYSDTQYF. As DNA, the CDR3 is TGTGCCAGCAGTGACTACTCAGATACGCAGTATTTT.

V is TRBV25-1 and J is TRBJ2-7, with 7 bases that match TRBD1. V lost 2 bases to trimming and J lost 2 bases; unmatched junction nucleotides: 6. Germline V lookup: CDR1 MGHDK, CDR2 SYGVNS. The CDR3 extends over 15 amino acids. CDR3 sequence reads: CASSERVDRTYEQYF. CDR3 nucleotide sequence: TGTGCCAGCAGTGAAAGGGTGGACAGGACCTACGAGCAGTACTTC.

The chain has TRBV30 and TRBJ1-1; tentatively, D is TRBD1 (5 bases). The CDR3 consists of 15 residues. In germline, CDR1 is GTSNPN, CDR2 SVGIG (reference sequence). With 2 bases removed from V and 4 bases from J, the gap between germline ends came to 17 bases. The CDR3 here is CAWSPPGVLSTEAFF. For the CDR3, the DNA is TGTGCCTGGAGTCCCCCGGGGGTTTTGAGCACTGAAGCTTTCTTT.

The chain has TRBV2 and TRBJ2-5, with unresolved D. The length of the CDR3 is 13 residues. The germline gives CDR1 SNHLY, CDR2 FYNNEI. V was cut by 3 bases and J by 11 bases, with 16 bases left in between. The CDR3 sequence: CASSESITKEQYF. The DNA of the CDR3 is TGTGCCAGCAGTGAGTCTATTACTAAGGAGCAGTACTTC.

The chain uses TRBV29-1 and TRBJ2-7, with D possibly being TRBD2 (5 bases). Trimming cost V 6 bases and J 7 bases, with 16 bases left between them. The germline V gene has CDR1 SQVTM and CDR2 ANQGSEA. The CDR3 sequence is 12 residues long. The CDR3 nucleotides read TGCAGCGTGAACGACAAGACGGGGGAGCAGTACTTC. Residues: CSVNDKTGEQYF.

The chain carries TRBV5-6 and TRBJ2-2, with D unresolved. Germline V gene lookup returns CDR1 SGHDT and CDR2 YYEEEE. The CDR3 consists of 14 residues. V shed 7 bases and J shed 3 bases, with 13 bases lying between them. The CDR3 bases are TGTGCCAGCCGACCGGATCTAGACACCGGGGAGCTGTTTTTT. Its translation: CASRPDLDTGELFF.

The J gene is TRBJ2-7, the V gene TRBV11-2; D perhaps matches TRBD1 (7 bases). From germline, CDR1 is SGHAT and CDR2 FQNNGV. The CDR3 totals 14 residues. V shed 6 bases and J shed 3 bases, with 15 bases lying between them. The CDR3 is CASRFAGQFYEQYF. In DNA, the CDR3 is TGTGCCAGCAGATTCGCGGGACAGTTCTACGAGCAGTACTTC.

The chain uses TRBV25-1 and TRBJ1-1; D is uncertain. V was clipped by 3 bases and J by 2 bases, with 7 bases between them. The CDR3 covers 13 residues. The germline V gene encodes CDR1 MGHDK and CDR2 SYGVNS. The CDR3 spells CASSEAGNTEAFF. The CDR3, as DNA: TGTGCCAGCAGTGAGGCAGGTAACACTGAAGCTTTCTTT.

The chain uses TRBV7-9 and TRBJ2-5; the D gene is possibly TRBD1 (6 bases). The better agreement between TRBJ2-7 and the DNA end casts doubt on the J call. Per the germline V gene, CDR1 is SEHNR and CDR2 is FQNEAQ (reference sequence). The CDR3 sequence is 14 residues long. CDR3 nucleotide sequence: TGTGCCAGCAGAGCCCAGGACAGCCTCTCCGAGCAGTACTTC. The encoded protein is CASRAQDSLSEQYF.

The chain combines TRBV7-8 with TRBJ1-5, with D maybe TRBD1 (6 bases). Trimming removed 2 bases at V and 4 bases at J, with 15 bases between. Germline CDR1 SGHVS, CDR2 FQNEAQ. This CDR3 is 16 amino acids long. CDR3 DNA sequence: TGTGCCAGCAGCTTAAATTTTGACAGGACTAATCAGCCCCAGCATTTT. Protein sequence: CASSLNFDRTNQPQHF.

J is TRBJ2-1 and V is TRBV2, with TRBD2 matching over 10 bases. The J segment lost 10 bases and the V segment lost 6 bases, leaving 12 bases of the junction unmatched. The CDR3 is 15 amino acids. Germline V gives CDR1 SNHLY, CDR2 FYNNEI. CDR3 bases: TGTGCCAGCAGGTATAATTTGGGACTAGCGCCCGAGCAGTTCTTC. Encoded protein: CASRYNLGLAPEQFF.

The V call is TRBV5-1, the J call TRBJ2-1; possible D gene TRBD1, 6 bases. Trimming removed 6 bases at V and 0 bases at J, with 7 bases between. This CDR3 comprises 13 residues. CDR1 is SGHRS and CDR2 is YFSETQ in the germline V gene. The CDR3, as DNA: TGCGCCAGCAACAGGGACTCCTACAATGAGCAGTTCTTC. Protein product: CASNRDSYNEQFF.

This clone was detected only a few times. The CDR3, as DNA: TGTGCCAGAGGGTCTGGGGGCGGGAGGGCCGTAAACATTCAGTACTTC. The encoded protein is CARGSGGGRAVNIQYF. The chain has TRBV14 and TRBJ2-4; 9 bases line up with TRBD2. V trimming: 9 bases; J trimming: 6 bases; junction bases outside the gene matches: 15. CDR3 size: 16 residues. CDR1 SGHDN and CDR2 FVKESK come from the germline V gene.

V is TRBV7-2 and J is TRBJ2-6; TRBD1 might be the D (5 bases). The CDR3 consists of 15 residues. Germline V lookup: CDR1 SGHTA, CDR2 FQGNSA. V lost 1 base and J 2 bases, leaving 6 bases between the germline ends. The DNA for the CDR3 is TGTGCCAGCAGCTTAGTCAGGGCTGGGGCCAACGTCCTGACTTTC. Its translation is CASSLVRAGANVLTF.

The DNA of the CDR3 is TGTGCCAGCAGCCCGCCGGGACAGGGGGCCAATGAGCAGTTCTTC. Translating it yields CASSPPGQGANEQFF. The chain links TRBV28 to TRBJ2-1, with 12 nucleotides matching TRBD1. This CDR3 spans 15 amino acids. Germline CDR1 and CDR2: MDHEN and SYDVKM. V shed 6 bases and J 6 bases; nucleotides not matched to a gene: 6.

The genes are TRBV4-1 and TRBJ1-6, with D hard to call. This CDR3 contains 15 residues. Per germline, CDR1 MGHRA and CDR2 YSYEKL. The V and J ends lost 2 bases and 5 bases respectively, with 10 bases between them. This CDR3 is CASSQTGLNNSPLHF. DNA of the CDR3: TGCGCCAGCAGCCAAACCGGACTCAATAATTCACCCCTCCACTTT.

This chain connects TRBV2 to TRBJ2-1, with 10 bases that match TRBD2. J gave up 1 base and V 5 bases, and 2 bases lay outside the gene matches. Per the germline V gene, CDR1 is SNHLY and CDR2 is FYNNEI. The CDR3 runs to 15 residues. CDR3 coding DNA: TGTGCCAGCAGTAGACTAGCGGGTTCCTACAATGAGCAGTTCTTC. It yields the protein CASSRLAGSYNEQFF. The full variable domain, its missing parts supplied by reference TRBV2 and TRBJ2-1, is EPEVTQTPSHQVTQMGQEVILRCVPISNHLYFYWYRQILGQKVEFLVSFYNNEISEKSEIFDDQFSVERPDGSNFTLKIRSTKLEDSAMYFCASSRLAGSYNEQFFGPGTRLTVL.

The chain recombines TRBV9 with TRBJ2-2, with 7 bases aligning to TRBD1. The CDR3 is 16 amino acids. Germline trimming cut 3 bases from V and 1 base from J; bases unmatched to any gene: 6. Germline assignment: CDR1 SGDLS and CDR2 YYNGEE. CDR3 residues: CASSARRTGNTGELFF. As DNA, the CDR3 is TGTGCCAGCAGCGCGCGGAGGACAGGGAACACCGGGGAGCTGTTTTTT.

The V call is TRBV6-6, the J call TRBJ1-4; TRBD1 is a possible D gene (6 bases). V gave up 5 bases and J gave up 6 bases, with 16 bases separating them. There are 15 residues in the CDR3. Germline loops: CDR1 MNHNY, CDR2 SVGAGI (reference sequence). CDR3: CASSTYVGGDEKLFF. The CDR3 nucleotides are TGTGCCAGCAGTACCTACGTAGGGGGGGATGAAAAACTGTTTTTT.

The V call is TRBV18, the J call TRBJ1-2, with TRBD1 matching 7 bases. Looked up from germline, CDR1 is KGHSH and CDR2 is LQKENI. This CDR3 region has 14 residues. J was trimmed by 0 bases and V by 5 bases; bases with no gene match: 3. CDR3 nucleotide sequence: TGTGCCAGCTCAGAGGGACAGACTAACTATGGCTACACCTTC. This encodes CASSEGQTNYGYTF.

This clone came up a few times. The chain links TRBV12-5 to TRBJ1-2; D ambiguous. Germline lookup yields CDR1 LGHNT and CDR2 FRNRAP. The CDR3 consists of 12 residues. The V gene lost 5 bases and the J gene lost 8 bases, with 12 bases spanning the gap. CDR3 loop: CASGVVHGGYTF. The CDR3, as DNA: TGTGCTAGTGGTGTAGTGCACGGGGGCTACACCTTC.

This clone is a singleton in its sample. The CDR3 loop reads CAISGAKWVSSYEQYF. The CDR3 region has the DNA TGTGCCATCAGTGGGGCCAAGTGGGTTAGCTCCTACGAGCAGTACTTC. The V call is TRBV10-3, the J call TRBJ2-7; D is ambiguous. The CDR3 extends over 16 amino acids. Germline values: CDR1 ENHRY, CDR2 SYGVKD. Trimming cost V 4 bases and J 0 bases, with 16 bases left between them.

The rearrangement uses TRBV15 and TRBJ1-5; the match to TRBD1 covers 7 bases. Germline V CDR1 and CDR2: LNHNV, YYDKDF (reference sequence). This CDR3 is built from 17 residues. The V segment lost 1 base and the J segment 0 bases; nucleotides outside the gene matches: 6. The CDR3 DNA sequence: TGTGCCACCAGCAGAGGAAGGACAGGACGTAGCAATCAGCCCCAGCATTTT. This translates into CATSRGRTGRSNQPQHF.

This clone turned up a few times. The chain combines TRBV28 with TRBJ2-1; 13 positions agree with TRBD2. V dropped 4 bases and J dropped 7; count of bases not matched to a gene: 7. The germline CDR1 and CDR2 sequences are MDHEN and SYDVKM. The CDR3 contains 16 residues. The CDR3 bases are TGTGCCAGCAGTTCGCAACTAGCGGGAGGGCAGAATGAGCAGTTCTTC. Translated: CASSSQLAGGQNEQFF.

The DNA for the CDR3 is TGTGCCAGCAGACCAGGGGGCCGGGAGACCCAGTACTTC. The encoded protein is CASRPGGRETQYF. The chain joins TRBV28 to TRBJ2-5; 8 bases align to TRBD1. The CDR3 is 13 amino acids. V dropped 6 bases and J dropped 5; count of bases not matched to a gene: 5. From germline, CDR1 is MDHEN and CDR2 SYDVKM.

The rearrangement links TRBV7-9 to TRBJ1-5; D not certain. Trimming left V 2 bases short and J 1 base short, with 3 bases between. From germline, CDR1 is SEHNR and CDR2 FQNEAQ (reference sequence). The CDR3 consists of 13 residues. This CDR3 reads CASSLLSNQPQHF. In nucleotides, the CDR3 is TGTGCCAGCAGCTTACTAAGCAATCAGCCCCAGCATTTT.